Shown below are 27 T cell receptor beta chains from a single sample sequenced in a study of CD8 T cells in ankylosing spondylitis. Study results and limitations: In ankylosing spondylitis blood, a motif of eight highly homologous TCR beta variants appeared characteristic.

Antigens for these TCRs are unknown. Each CDR3 protein gets one entry after TCRdb re-called the 5' RACE reads with MiXCR. The sample has roughly 670,000 distinct CDR3 sequences, about 20% seen once. Sequenced material: blood, either unsorted or a sorted T cell fraction (not recorded which). Every receptor here comes from a male donor with ankylosing spondylitis.

The sample holds a few counts of this clonotype. The chain couples TRBV20-1 to TRBJ1-5; weak D call: TRBD1 (5 bases). This CDR3 has 13 amino acids. V was trimmed by 5 bases and J by 16 bases, leaving 24 bases between them. The germline gives CDR1 DFQATT, CDR2 SNEGSKA (reference sequence). CDR3 DNA sequence: TGCAGTGCTCTCGGGGACCGGAACAACGAGATCCATTTT. It specifies CSALGDRNNEIHF.

The sample holds many counts of this clonotype. The rearrangement joins TRBV9 to TRBJ2-2; the D gene could be TRBD1 or TRBD2 (5 bases each). Trimming took off 0 bases at V and 7 bases at J, with 7 bases between the two ends. CDR3 length equals 13 residues. Germline V gene sequence: CDR1 SGDLS, CDR2 YYNGEE. The CDR3 DNA follows: TGTGCCAGCAGCGTAGGAGGGGACGGGGAGCTGTTTTTT. Protein: CASSVGGDGELFF.

J is TRBJ2-1 and V is TRBV11-3; 9 nucleotides agree with TRBD2. V was clipped by 5 bases and J by 5 bases; unmatched bases: 7. Germline lookup yields CDR1 SGHNT and CDR2 YENEEA. The length of the CDR3 is 15 residues. This CDR3 is CASSPSGGQHNEQFF. CDR3 in DNA: TGTGCCAGCAGCCCAAGCGGGGGGCAACACAATGAGCAGTTCTTC.

The chain is built from TRBV27 and TRBJ1-5, with no clear D. CDR1 and CDR2 (germline): MNHEY, SMNVEV (reference sequence). This CDR3 region has 14 residues. With 1 base removed from V and 5 bases from J, the gap between germline ends came to 9 bases. The CDR3, as DNA: TGTGCCAGCAGTTTATTCTCCGACTATCAGCCCCAGCATTTT. It encodes CASSLFSDYQPQHF.

The chain joins TRBV11-2 to TRBJ1-2, with a possible D match to TRBD1 (5 bases). In germline, CDR1 is SGHAT, CDR2 FQNNGV. The CDR3 is made up of 17 amino acids. V was shortened by 1 base and J by 9 bases, with 24 bases between the two germline ends. In DNA form, the CDR3 reads TGTGCCAGCAGCTTAGGTCCGTCCTTGGGGACTATGGTTCGCTACACCTTC. Encoded protein: CASSLGPSLGTMVRYTF.

J is TRBJ2-3 and V is TRBV5-1; D gene unclear. The germline V gene has CDR1 SGHRS and CDR2 YFSETQ. CDR3 length: 16 amino acids. The V end was cut by 0 bases, the J end by 1 base, with 12 bases between. The CDR3 nucleotides are TGCGCCAGCAGCTTGGGAGCGAGAACGGGCACAGATACGCAGTATTTT. Amino acids: CASSLGARTGTDTQYF.

This chain uses TRBV6-5 with TRBJ2-1; no clear D gene. In germline, CDR1 is MNHEY, CDR2 SVGAGI. V was clipped by 4 bases and J by 8 bases, with 15 bases between them. The CDR3 is 14 amino acids. The CDR3 DNA reads as TGTGCCAGCAGTTGGTCAAATAGGGCCTATGAGCAGTTCTTC. Protein sequence: CASSWSNRAYEQFF.

The table lists this clonotype with a few counts. The chain is built from TRBV5-1 and TRBJ1-3; D gene uncertain. Germline V gives CDR1 SGHRS, CDR2 YFSETQ. V was cut by 2 bases and J by 0 bases, with 9 bases left in between. The CDR3 is 15 residues long. The CDR3 region is CASSFYGISGNTIYF. In DNA, the CDR3 is TGCGCCAGCAGCTTTTACGGTATCTCTGGAAACACCATATATTTT.

The chain couples TRBV20-1 to TRBJ2-7; perhaps TRBD2 as D (7 bases). Between the trimmed V and J ends, which lost 0 bases and 6 bases, there was a span of 18 bases. The CDR3 contains 15 residues. Per germline, CDR1 DFQATT and CDR2 SNEGSKA (reference sequence). CDR3 coding DNA: TGCAGTGCTAGAGACCCGCTCGGGGGGCTGGGCGAGCAGTACTTC. Residues: CSARDPLGGLGEQYF.

Only a few counts were recorded for this clonotype. The chain combines TRBV6-1 with TRBJ2-3; D gene ambiguous. Looked up from germline, CDR1 is MNHNS and CDR2 is SASEGT. This CDR3 has 16 amino acids. Trimming pared 7 bases from V and 4 bases from J, leaving 21 bases between. The CDR3 reads CASKDSRGRAADTQYF. DNA of the CDR3: TGTGCCAGCAAAGACTCGCGCGGAAGGGCGGCAGATACGCAGTATTTT.

This chain joins TRBV7-9 and TRBJ2-1; D perhaps matches TRBD2 (5 bases). Germline CDR1 and CDR2: SEHNR and FQNEAQ (reference sequence). CDR3 length: 12 amino acids. Trimming left V 7 bases short and J 2 bases short, with 6 bases between. The CDR3: CASMRAYNEQFF. The CDR3 nucleotides read TGTGCCAGCATGCGGGCCTACAATGAGCAGTTCTTC.

This clonotype was counted between two and nine times. The rearrangement links TRBV7-2 to TRBJ2-3; D not resolved. Germline V gene lookup returns CDR1 SGHTA and CDR2 FQGNSA. CDR3 length equals 16 residues. V was clipped by 2 bases and J by 1 base, with 13 bases between them. CDR3 nucleotide sequence: TGTGCCAGCAGCTTAAGTAGGGCAAGGGGCACAGATACGCAGTATTTT. It encodes CASSLSRARGTDTQYF.

In its sample, this clonotype was seen once. The genes are TRBV12-3 or TRBV12-4 and TRBJ2-1, with 10 nucleotides matching TRBD2. The CDR3 is 17 residues long. Trimming removed 2 bases from V and 2 bases from J; junction bases left unmatched: 6. In nucleotides, the CDR3 is TGTGCCAGCAGTTTAAGACTAGCGGGTCTAGCCTACAATGAGCAGTTCTTC. Its protein product is CASSLRLAGLAYNEQFF.

The chain has TRBV5-1 and TRBJ1-1, with a possible D match to TRBD1 (6 bases). The CDR3 contains 14 residues. The V and J ends lost 4 bases and 4 bases respectively, with 14 bases between them. In germline, CDR1 is SGHRS, CDR2 YFSETQ. The CDR3 sequence: CASSPGEVGTEAFF. The CDR3 DNA reads TGCGCCAGCAGCCCAGGGGAGGTGGGCACTGAAGCTTTCTTT. Together with reference TRBV5-1 and TRBJ1-1, the CDR3 gives the full variable domain: KAGVTQTPRYLIKTRGQQVTLSCSPISGHRSVSWYQQTPGQGLQFLFEYFSETQRNKGNFPGRFSGRQFSNSRSEMNVSTLELGDSALYLCASSPGEVGTEAFFGQGTRLTVV.

This chain links TRBV5-1 with TRBJ1-5; D remains unclear. Deletions cut 0 bases from V and 10 bases from J, with 14 bases between. CDR3 length: 14 amino acids. Germline V lookup: CDR1 SGHRS, CDR2 YFSETQ. CDR3 DNA: TGCGCCAGCAGCTTGGACGGGGTGCGGCGACCCCAGCATTTT. Protein: CASSLDGVRRPQHF.

This clonotype has a handful of counts. The gene calls are TRBV20-1 and TRBJ2-2, with D possibly matching TRBD1 (6 bases). The CDR3 spans 14 residues. Germline assignment: CDR1 DFQATT and CDR2 SNEGSKA (reference sequence). V lost 1 base, J lost 0 bases, and 6 bases lay in between. The DNA for the CDR3 is TGCAGTGCTAGAGGGACAGCGAACACCGGGGAGCTGTTTTTT. Protein sequence: CSARGTANTGELFF.

The V call is TRBV9, the J call TRBJ1-5, with D unclear. CDR3 length: 13 amino acids. V shed 0 bases and J shed 5 bases, with 6 bases lying between them. Germline V gene data show CDR1 as SGDLS and CDR2 as YYNGEE. The CDR3 loop is CASSVAADQPQHF. In DNA form, the CDR3 reads TGTGCCAGCAGCGTAGCCGCCGATCAGCCCCAGCATTTT.

This clonotype has only a few counts. The chain combines TRBV6-2 or TRBV6-3 with TRBJ2-1; TRBD2 is a possible D gene (5 bases). The V gene's germline CDR1 is MNHEY and CDR2 SVGEGT. Trimming removed 0 bases at V and 3 bases at J, with 15 bases between. CDR3 length equals 17 residues. Here the CDR3 reads CASSYSDPSRGYNEQFF. The CDR3 coding sequence is TGTGCCAGCAGTTACTCGGATCCTAGCCGCGGCTACAATGAGCAGTTCTTC.

This clonotype has more than one count but fewer than ten. V and J are TRBV12-3 or TRBV12-4 and TRBJ2-3; 9 nucleotides align to TRBD1. This CDR3 is 15 amino acids long. Trimming removed 3 bases from V and 3 bases from J; junction bases left unmatched: 4. The CDR3 bases are TGTGCCAGCAGTTTCCCGGACAGGGGTACAGATACGCAGTATTTT. Translated, it gives CASSFPDRGTDTQYF.

This chain links TRBV29-1 with TRBJ1-2, with D perhaps matching TRBD1 (5 bases). The length of the CDR3 is 12 residues. Per germline, CDR1 SQVTM and CDR2 ANQGSEA. V was clipped by 6 bases and J by 4 bases, with 12 bases between them. The CDR3 protein is CSVASGIYGYTF. The CDR3, as DNA: TGCAGCGTAGCCTCAGGGATCTATGGCTACACCTTC.

This clonotype was seen a few times. The chain carries TRBV12-3 or TRBV12-4 and TRBJ1-6; 8 bases match TRBD1. The CDR3 is 15 residues long. Losses at the gene ends were 6 bases for V and 7 bases for J; bases not matched to a gene: 8. CDR3 sequence (DNA): TGTGCCAGCAGCCCAGGACAGGGCCCAAATTCACCCCTCCACTTT. This sequence encodes CASSPGQGPNSPLHF.

This clonotype has a handful of counts. The chain recombines TRBV12-3 or TRBV12-4 with TRBJ2-7; no clear D. CDR3 length: 14 residues. V lost 7 bases, J lost 2 bases, and 15 bases lay in between. CDR3 nucleotides: TGTGCCAGCACCCTGTCCCTGGCCCCCTACGAGCAGTACTTC. Protein sequence: CASTLSLAPYEQYF.

In this sample, this clonotype turned up a few times. The chain recombines TRBV29-1 with TRBJ2-3; tentative D call: TRBD2 (5 bases). From germline, CDR1 is SQVTM and CDR2 ANQGSEA. This CDR3 comprises 13 residues. V was pared by 6 bases and J by 5 bases, with 15 bases between. Here the CDR3 DNA reads TGCAGCGTCTCCGACCCCGGAGGAGATACGCAGTATTTT. It is translated as CSVSDPGGDTQYF.

This clonotype came up many times. The V gene is TRBV6-5, the J gene TRBJ2-1, with D hard to call. The CDR3 is 16 residues long. V was clipped by 0 bases and J by 3 bases, with 12 bases between them. Germline V gene data show CDR1 as MNHEY and CDR2 as SVGAGI. The CDR3 region has the DNA TGTGCCAGCAGTTACTCGATCGGCAGAGACTACAATGAGCAGTTCTTC. Protein product: CASSYSIGRDYNEQFF.

The chain is built from TRBV27 and TRBJ1-2, with TRBD1 matching 8 bases. V lost 5 bases and J lost 5; bases outside the gene matches: 7. Germline V lookup: CDR1 MNHEY, CDR2 SMNVEV (reference sequence). The CDR3 is 14 residues long. The CDR3 nucleotides are TGTGCCAGCAGTAGACAGGGGTCTGATTATGGCTACACCTTC. Residues: CASSRQGSDYGYTF.

The V gene is TRBV2, the J gene TRBJ2-5; D gene ambiguous. The V end lost 7 bases, the J end lost 2 bases, and 17 bases lay between the germline ends. This CDR3 has 15 residues. Germline CDR1 reads SNHLY; CDR2 reads FYNNEI. CDR3 DNA: TGTGCCAGCAAGTCGGACCGGGCCTATCAAGAGACCCAGTACTTC. The encoded protein is CASKSDRAYQETQYF.

Only a few counts were recorded for this clonotype. This chain connects TRBV6-2 or TRBV6-3 to TRBJ2-7; 11 bases line up with TRBD2. Germline CDR1 reads MNHEY; CDR2 reads SVGEGT. V gave up 5 bases and J gave up 3 bases; unmatched junction bases: 6. The CDR3 has 15 amino acids. The CDR3 here is CASSDPGLAVYEQYF. The CDR3 DNA reads TGTGCCAGCAGTGATCCGGGACTAGCGGTCTACGAGCAGTACTTC.